Sequencing of this TCR beta chain was carried out in a study of T cell responses to AZD1222 COVID-19 vaccine. Notes on the study in general: Among AZD1222 vaccinees, only six were seropositive at baseline. Compared with day 0, the breadth and depth of the Spike-specific TCR repertoire rose significantly after two doses of AZD1222.

Comments on this clone: Its matching antigen is unknown.

Here immunoSEQ multiplex PCR was the method, and the copy in TCRdb shows in-frame clones only, minus some. The sample has 180,000 or so clones, 85% to 90% seen once. Germline CDR1 and CDR2: LGHDT and YNNKEL (reference sequence). The CDR3 is 16 residues long. J was trimmed by 5 bases and V by 6 bases; bases with no gene match: 12. The source of this sequence is an adult in good health. The sequencing used peripheral blood, collected on day 0 of AZD1222 vaccination. The V call is TRBV3-1 (or the pseudogene TRBV3-2), the J call TRBJ2-3, with 9 bases identical to TRBD2. The CDR3 here is CASSQKLAGALDTQYF. The CDR3, as DNA: TGTGCCAGCAGTCAAAAATTAGCGGGAGCGTTAGATACGCAGTATTTT.